The rows below give T cell receptor beta chains drawn from one sample of a study of beta chain features in type 1 diabetes. Only in-frame clones appear in the TCRdb table, and some are missing; sequencing was by immunoSEQ multiplex PCR. The sample contains 150,000 to 160,000 clones, around 10% of which appear only once. Sample: central memory CD4+ T cells from blood. Receptors originate from a man aged 18 to 30 in good health. Each CDR3 is given with its conserved first and last residue. A D gene is named only where the DNA matches it firmly. Size is omitted from some rows. Given values are once, few, many or a class for expanded clones.

CDR3,V,D,size
CAWSAKPGEGYGYTF,TRBV30,.,.
CASSLVRGPNTEAFF,TRBV27,.,few
CASSVDERMAYNEQFF,TRBV9,.,.
CASSWNTGELFF,TRBV5-4,.,few
CASSAVASNQPQHF,TRBV7-9,.,few
CASIQGANGNQPQHF,TRBV28,TRBD1,.
CAWRTGLAGGLETQYF,TRBV30,TRBD2,few
CASSGGQGQSTDTQYF,TRBV9,TRBD1,.
CASRAGTSGLNEQFF,TRBV2,TRBD2,many
CASSEWETGNIQYF,TRBV25-1,TRBD1,few
CASSEWSGGAETQYF,TRBV25-1,TRBD1,few
CASSPSWGDYNEQFF,TRBV7-2,.,few
CASSLFGELFF,TRBV7-3,.,.
CSPHTNTEAFF,TRBV20-1,.,.
CASRGQATSYEQYF,TRBV2,TRBD1,few
CASSRRALQSTYNSPLHF,TRBV7-2,.,.
CASIRGTGETQYF,TRBV2,TRBD1,few
CASSSHPQGQKNQPQHF,TRBV7-2,.,.
CASSADRENTEAFF,TRBV7-3,TRBD1,.
CASRTPGRKTSGANVLTF,TRBV11-2,.,few
CASSLGTYRDAETQYF,TRBV5-4,.,few
CASSYDPGHPEAFF,TRBV6-5,.,.
CASSPTPTRGYNEQFF,TRBV11-2,.,.
CASSLVRAGQEQYF,TRBV7-2,.,.
CAWSRVGTEAFF,TRBV30,.,.
CSVGTGLYGYTF,TRBV29-1,TRBD1,.
CASSLTRTSGYNEQFF,TRBV7-3,TRBD2,few
CASSEGGATNEKLFF,TRBV2,.,few
CASSPRLGYEQYF,TRBV18,.,.
CASSPDLGETQYF,TRBV19,.,few
CASSRTGFFEQYF,TRBV28,TRBD1,.
CASSQTLISTDTQYF,TRBV7-2,.,.
CASSPDRGPTEAFF,TRBV18,TRBD1,.
CASSFTGTGQYF,TRBV5-1,.,few
CATSLQSDEQFF,TRBV10-3,.,few